This TCR beta chain was sequenced during a study of T cells in Graves' hyperthyroidism and ophthalmopathy. Findings of the study overall: The model forecast ophthalmopathy, anticipating it by a median roughly 6.5 months before onset.

Stable Graves' hyperthyroidism meant no ophthalmopathy progression within 18 months. The PBMCs were taken from 10 ml of fresh peripheral blood. What was amplified from RNA transcripts were TCR beta CDR3 regions. The HTBI set primed first-round TCR CDR3 RT-PCR. One entry per CDR3 protein results from TCRdb running MiXCR on the multiplex PCR reads. The table shows approximately 510,000 distinct CDR3 sequences, with around 21% occurring only once. This clonotype was observed many times. The antigen is unknown. The germline V and J ends were trimmed by 3 bases and 4 bases, with 24 bases remaining between them. The CDR3 is 18 amino acids. Germline V lookup: CDR1 MDHEN, CDR2 SYDVKM.

Sequenced input: blood. J is TRBJ1-2 and V is TRBV28, with a possible D match to TRBD1 (6 bases). The receptor was derived from a man younger than 35 with Graves' hyperthyroidism. CDR3 protein: CASSLRDFSDSKIYGYTF. Here the CDR3 DNA reads TGTGCCAGCAGTTTGAGGGATTTCTCGGACAGCAAGATCTATGGCTACACCTTC.